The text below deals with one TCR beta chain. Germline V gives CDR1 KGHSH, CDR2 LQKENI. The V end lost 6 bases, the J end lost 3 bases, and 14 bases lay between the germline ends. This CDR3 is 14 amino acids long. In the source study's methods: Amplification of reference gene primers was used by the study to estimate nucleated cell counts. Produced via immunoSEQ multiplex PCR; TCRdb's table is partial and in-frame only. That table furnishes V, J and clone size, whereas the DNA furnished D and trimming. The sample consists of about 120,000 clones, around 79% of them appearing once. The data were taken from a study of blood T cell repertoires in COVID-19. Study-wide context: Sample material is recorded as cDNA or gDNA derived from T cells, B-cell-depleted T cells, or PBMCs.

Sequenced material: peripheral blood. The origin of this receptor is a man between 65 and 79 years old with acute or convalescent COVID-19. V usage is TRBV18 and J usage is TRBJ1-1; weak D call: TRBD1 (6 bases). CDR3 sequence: CASSYRPGDTEAFF. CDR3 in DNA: TGTGCCAGCTCCTATAGGCCAGGGGACACTGAAGCTTTCTTT.